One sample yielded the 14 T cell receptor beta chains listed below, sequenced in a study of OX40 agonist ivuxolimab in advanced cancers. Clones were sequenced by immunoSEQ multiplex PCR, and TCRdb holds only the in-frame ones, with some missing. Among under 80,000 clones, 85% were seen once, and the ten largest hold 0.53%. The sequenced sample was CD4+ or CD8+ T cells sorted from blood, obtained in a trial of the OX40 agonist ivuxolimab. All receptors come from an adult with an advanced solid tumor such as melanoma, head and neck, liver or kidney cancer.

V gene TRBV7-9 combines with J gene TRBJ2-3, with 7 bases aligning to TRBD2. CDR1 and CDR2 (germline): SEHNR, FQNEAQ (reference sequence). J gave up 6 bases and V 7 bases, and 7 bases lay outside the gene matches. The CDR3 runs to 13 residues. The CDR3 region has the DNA TGTGCCAGCATCCTCGGCGGGGGTGATACGCAGTATTTT. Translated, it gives CASILGGGDTQYF.

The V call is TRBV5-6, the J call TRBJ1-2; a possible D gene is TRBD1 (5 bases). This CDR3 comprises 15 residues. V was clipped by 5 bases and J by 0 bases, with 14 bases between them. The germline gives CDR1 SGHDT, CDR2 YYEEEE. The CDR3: CASSHTDRPNYGYTF. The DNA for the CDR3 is TGTGCCAGCAGTCATACCGACAGACCTAACTATGGCTACACCTTC.

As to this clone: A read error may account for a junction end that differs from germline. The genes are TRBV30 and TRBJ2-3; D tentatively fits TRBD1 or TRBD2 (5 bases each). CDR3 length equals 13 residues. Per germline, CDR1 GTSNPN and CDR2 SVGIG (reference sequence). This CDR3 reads CAWAGTTTYTQYF. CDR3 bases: TGTGCCTGGGCCGGGACCACCACATATACGCAGTATTTT.

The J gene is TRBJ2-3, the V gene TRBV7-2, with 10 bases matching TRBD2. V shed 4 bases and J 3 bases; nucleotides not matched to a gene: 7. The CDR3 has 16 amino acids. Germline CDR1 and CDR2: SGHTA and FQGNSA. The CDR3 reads CASSSLAGVGTDTQYF. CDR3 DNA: TGTGCCAGCAGCTCTCTAGCGGGGGTTGGGACAGATACGCAGTATTTT. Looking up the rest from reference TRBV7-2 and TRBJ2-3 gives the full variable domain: GAGVSQSPSNKVTEKGKDVELRCDPISGHTALYWYRQSLGQGLEFLIYFQGNSAPDKSGLPSDRFSAERTGGSVSTLTIQRTQQEDSAVYLCASSSLAGVGTDTQYFGPGTRLTVL.

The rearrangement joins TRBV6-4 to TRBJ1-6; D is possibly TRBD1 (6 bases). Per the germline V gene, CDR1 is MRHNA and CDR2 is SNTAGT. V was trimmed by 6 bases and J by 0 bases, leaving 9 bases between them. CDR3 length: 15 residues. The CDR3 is CASRTGSSYNSPLHF. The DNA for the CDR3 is TGTGCCAGCAGAACAGGGAGCTCCTATAATTCACCCCTCCACTTT.

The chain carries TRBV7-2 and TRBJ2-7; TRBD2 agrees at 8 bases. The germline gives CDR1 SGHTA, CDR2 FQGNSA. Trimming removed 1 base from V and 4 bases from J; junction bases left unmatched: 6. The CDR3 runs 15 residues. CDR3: CASSLGGTRSYEQYF. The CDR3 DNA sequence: TGTGCCAGCAGCTTAGGAGGGACTAGAAGTTACGAGCAGTACTTC. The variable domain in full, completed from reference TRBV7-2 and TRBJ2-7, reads GAGVSQSPSNKVTEKGKDVELRCDPISGHTALYWYRQSLGQGLEFLIYFQGNSAPDKSGLPSDRFSAERTGGSVSTLTIQRTQQEDSAVYLCASSLGGTRSYEQYFGPGTRLTVT.

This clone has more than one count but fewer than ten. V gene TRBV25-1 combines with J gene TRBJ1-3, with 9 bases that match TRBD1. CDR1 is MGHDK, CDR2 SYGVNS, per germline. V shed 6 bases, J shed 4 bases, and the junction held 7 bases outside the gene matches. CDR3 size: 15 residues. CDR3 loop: CASRTTGGFGNTIYF. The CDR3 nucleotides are TGTGCCAGCAGAACGACAGGGGGTTTCGGAAACACCATATATTTT.

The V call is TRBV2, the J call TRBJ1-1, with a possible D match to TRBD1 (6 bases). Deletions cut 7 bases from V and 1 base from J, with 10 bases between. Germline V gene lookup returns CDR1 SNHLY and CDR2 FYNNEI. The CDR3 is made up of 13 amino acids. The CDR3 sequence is CASNLQGNTEAFF. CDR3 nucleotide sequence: TGTGCCAGCAATCTACAGGGGAACACTGAAGCTTTCTTT.

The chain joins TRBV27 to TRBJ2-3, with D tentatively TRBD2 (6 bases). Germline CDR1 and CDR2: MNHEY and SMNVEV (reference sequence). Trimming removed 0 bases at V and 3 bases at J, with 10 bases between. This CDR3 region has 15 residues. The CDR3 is CASSLSPGSTDTQYF. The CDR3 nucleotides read TGTGCCAGCAGTTTATCGCCCGGGAGTACAGATACGCAGTATTTT.

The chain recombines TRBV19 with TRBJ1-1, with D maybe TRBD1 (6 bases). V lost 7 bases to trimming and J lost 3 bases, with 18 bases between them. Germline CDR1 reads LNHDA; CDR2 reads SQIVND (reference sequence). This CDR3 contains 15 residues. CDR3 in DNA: TGTGCCAGTATGGCAGGCCAACAGGGCTACACTGAAGCTTTCTTT. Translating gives CASMAGQQGYTEAFF.

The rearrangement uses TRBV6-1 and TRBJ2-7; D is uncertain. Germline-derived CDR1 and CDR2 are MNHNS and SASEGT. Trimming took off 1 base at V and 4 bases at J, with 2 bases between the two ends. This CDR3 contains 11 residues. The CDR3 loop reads CASSEGYEQYF. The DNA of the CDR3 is TGTGCCAGCAGTGAAGGTTACGAGCAGTACTTC.

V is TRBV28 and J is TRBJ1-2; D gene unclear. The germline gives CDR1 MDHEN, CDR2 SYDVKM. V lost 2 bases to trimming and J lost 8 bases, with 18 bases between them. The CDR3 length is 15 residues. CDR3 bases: TGTGCCAGCAGTTTAAAGTCTGGCCTCCCTAGAGGCTACACCTTC. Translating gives CASSLKSGLPRGYTF.

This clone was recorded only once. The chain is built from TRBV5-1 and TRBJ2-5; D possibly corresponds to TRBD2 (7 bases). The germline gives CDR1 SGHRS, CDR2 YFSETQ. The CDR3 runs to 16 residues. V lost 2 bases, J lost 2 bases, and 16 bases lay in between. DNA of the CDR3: TGCGCCAGCAGCTTCGGGGGGCGCGGTGAACAAGAGACCCAGTACTTC. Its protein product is CASSFGGRGEQETQYF.

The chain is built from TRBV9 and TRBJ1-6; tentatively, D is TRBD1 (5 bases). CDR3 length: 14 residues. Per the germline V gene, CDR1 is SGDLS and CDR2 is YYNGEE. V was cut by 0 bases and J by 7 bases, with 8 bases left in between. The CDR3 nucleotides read TGTGCCAGCAGCGTAGGGGGGGTCAATTCACCCCTCCACTTT. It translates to CASSVGGVNSPLHF. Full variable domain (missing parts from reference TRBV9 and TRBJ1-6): DSGVTQTPKHLITATGQRVTLRCSPRSGDLSVYWYQQSLDQGLQFLIQYYNGEERAKGNILERFSAQQFPDLHSELNLSSLELGDSALYFCASSVGGVNSPLHFGNGTRLTVT.